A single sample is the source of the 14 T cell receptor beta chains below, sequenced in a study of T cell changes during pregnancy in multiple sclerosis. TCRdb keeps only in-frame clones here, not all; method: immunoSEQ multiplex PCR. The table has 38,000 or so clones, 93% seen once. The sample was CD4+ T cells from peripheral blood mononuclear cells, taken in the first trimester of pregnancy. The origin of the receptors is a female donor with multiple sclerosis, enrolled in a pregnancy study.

CDR3 sequence reads: CASSLGAGTNQPQHF. For the CDR3, the DNA is TGCGCCAGCAGCTTGGGGGCCGGAACCAATCAGCCCCAGCATTTT. J is TRBJ1-5 and V is TRBV5-1; D unclear. Germline-derived CDR1 and CDR2 are SGHRS and YFSETQ. The germline V and J ends were trimmed by 0 bases and 3 bases, with 10 bases remaining between them. CDR3 length equals 15 residues. Full variable domain (remainder filled in from reference TRBV5-1 and TRBJ1-5): KAGVTQTPRYLIKTRGQQVTLSCSPISGHRSVSWYQQTPGQGLQFLFEYFSETQRNKGNFPGRFSGRQFSNSRSEMNVSTLELGDSALYLCASSLGAGTNQPQHFGDGTRLSIL.

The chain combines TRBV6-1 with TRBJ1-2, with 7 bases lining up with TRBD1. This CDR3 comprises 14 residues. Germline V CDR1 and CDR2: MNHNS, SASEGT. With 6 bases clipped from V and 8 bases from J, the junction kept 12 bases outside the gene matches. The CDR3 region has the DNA TGTGCCAGCAGCCTCAACAGGGGCGGGGGGGGCTACACCTTC. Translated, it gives CASSLNRGGGGYTF.

CDR3 protein: CASSLDQTIGELFF. CDR3 in DNA: TGTGCCAGCAGCTTAGATCAGACAATCGGGGAGCTGTTTTTT. V and J are TRBV11-3 and TRBJ2-2; D not resolved. Germline lookup yields CDR1 SGHNT and CDR2 YENEEA. Trimming cost V 0 bases and J 7 bases, with 9 bases left between them. This CDR3 has 14 residues.

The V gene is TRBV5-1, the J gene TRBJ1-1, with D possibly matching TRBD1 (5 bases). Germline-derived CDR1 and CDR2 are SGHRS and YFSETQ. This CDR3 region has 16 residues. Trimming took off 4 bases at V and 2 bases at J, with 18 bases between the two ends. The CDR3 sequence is CASSHKAGTSNTEAFF. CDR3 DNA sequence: TGCGCCAGCAGCCACAAAGCCGGGACTTCAAACACTGAAGCTTTCTTT. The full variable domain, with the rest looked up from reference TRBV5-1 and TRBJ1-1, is KAGVTQTPRYLIKTRGQQVTLSCSPISGHRSVSWYQQTPGQGLQFLFEYFSETQRNKGNFPGRFSGRQFSNSRSEMNVSTLELGDSALYLCASSHKAGTSNTEAFFGQGTRLTVV.

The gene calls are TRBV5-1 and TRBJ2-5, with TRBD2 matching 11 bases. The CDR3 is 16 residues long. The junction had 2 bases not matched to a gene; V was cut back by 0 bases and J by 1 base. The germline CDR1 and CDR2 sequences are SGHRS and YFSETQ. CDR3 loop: CASSLEGTSGQETQYF. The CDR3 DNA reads TGCGCCAGCAGCTTGGAAGGGACTAGCGGCCAAGAGACCCAGTACTTC.

CDR3 DNA sequence: TGTGCCAGCAGACCCACTAGCGGGGGTGGATATGAGCAGTTCTTC. Its translation: CASRPTSGGGYEQFF. This chain uses TRBV4-2 with TRBJ2-1, with TRBD2 identical over 11 bases. This CDR3 spans 15 amino acids. The V segment lost 6 bases and the J segment 8 bases; nucleotides outside the gene matches: 9. Germline values: CDR1 LGHNA, CDR2 YNFKEQ.

In nucleotides, the CDR3 is TGTGCCAGCAGCTTAGTTGGGGGGGCTAATCAGCCCCAGCATTTT. Residues: CASSLVGGANQPQHF. The chain carries TRBV7-8 and TRBJ1-5, with a weak D call TRBD1 (6 bases). Looked up from germline, CDR1 is SGHVS and CDR2 is FQNEAQ. Trimming took 1 base from V and 4 from J, leaving 11 bases between them. The CDR3 is 15 residues long. The entire variable domain, with the rest obtained from reference TRBV7-8 and TRBJ1-5, is as follows: GAGVSQSPRYKVAKRGQDVALRCDPISGHVSLFWYQQALGQGPEFLTYFQNEAQLDKSGLPSDRFFAERPEGSVSTLKIQRTQQEDSAVYLCASSLVGGANQPQHFGDGTRLSIL.

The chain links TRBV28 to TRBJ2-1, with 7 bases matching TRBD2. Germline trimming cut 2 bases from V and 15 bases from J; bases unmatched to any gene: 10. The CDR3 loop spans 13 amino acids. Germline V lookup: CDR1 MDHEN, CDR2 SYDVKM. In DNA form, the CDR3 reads TGTGCCAGCAGTTTACCTAGGACTAGTCTGCGGTTCTTC. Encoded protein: CASSLPRTSLRFF.

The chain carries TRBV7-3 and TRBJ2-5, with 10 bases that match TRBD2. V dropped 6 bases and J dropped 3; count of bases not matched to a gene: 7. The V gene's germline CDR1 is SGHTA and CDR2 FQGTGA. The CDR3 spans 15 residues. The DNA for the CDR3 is TGTGCCAGCAGGCCGGGACTAGCGAATAAAGAGACCCAGTACTTC. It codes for CASRPGLANKETQYF.

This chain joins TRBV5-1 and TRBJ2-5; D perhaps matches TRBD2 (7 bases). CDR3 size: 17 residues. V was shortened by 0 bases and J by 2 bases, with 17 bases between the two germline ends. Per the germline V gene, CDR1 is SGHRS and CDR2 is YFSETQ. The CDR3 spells CASSLVLWGGRQETQYF. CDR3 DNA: TGCGCCAGCAGCTTGGTGCTTTGGGGGGGGCGGCAAGAGACCCAGTACTTC.

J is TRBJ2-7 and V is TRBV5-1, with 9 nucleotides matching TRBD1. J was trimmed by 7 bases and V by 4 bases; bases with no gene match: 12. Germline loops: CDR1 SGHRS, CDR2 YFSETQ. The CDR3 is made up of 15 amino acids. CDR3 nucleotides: TGCGCCAGCAGCCCTGGGGACAGGGCGGTTGAAGAGCAGTACTTC. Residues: CASSPGDRAVEEQYF.

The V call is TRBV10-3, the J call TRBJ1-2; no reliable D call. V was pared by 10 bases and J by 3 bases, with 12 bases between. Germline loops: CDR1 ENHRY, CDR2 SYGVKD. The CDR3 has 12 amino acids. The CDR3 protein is CATRLGDYGYTF. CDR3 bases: TGTGCCACCCGACTGGGTGACTATGGCTACACCTTC.

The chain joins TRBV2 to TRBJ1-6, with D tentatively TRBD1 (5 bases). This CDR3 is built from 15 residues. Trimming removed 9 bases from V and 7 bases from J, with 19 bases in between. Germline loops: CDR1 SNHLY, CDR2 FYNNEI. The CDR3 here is CASKPSEQENSPLHF. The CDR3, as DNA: TGTGCCAGTAAACCGTCGGAACAGGAAAATTCACCCCTCCACTTT.

Written as DNA, the CDR3 is TGTCCCCGGTGGAACACCATATATTTT. Residues: CPRWNTIYF. The genes are TRBV21-1 and TRBJ1-3. TRBV21-1 is deemed a pseudogene. This CDR3 is built from 9 residues.